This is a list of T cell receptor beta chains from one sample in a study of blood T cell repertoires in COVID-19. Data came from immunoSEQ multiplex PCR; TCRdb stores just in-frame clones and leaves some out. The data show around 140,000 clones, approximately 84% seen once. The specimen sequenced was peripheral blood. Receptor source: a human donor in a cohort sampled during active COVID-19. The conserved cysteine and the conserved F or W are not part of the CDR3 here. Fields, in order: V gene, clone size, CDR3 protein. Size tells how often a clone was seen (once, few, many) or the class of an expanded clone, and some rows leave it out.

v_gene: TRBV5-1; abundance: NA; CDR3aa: ASSFAPGGEQF
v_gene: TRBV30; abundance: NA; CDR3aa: AWSNGGSGNTIY
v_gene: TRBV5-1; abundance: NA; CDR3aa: ASSSETPNEKLF
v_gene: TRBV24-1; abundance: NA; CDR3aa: ATSDLDRGNSPLH
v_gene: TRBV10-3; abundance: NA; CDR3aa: AIRPTDRGHGNTIY
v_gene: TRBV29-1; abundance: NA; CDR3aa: SVEGSQETQY
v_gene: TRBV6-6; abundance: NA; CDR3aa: ASSSSGVSDTQY
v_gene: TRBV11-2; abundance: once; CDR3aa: ASSPERVGGYT
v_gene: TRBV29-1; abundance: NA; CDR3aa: SVGTTGMNTEAF
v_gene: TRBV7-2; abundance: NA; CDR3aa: ASSLEQGSYEQY
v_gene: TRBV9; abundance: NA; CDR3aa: ASSPQGRERAF
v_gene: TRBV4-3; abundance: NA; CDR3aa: ASSQQGAYGYT
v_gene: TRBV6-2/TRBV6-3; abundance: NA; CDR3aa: ASSYGRDGDTQY
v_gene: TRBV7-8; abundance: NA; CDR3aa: ASSTGLARNEQF
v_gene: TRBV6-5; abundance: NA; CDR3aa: ASSYSGGGSHNEQF
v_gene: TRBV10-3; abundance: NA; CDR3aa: AARTTGWGEAF
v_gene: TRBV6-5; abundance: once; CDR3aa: ASSYTPERAYNEQF
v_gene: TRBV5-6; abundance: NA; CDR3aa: ASSLAGLMKYGYT
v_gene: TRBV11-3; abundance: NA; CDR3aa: ASRNGLGQY
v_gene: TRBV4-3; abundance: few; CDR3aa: ASSQDAAGDEQY
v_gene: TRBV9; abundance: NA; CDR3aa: ASSVGQQETQY
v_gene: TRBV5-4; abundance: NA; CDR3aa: ASSDPGYGELF